These 8 T cell receptor beta chains came from one sample sequenced in a study of T-cell memory formation after mild COVID-19. Using its own MiXCR run on the 5' RACE reads, TCRdb lists one record per CDR3 protein. The table records roughly 450,000 distinct CDR3 sequences, 15% to 20% of them present only once. What was sequenced was PBMCs or a T cell subset sorted from them (not recorded which). All receptors come from an adult woman who had mild COVID-19 (a few samples of this study predate the infection). Cell type and time point are not known.

This clonotype was seen only a few times. The chain is built from TRBV7-8 and TRBJ1-1, with 9 bases aligning to TRBD1. V was clipped by 2 bases and J by 7 bases; unmatched bases: 11. Germline lookup yields CDR1 SGHVS and CDR2 FQNEAQ. This CDR3 is built from 16 residues. The DNA for the CDR3 is TGTGCCAGCAGCTTACGGGACAGGGTTTTAAGCATTGAAGCTTTCTTT. Translated: CASSLRDRVLSIEAFF. Together with reference TRBV7-8 and TRBJ1-1, the CDR3 gives the full variable domain: GAGVSQSPRYKVAKRGQDVALRCDPISGHVSLFWYQQALGQGPEFLTYFQNEAQLDKSGLPSDRFFAERPEGSVSTLKIQRTQQEDSAVYLCASSLRDRVLSIEAFFGQGTRLTVV.

The chain couples TRBV2 to TRBJ1-6, with D possibly TRBD1 on 6 matching bases. V lost 6 bases to trimming and J lost 0 bases, with 12 bases between them. From germline, CDR1 is SNHLY and CDR2 FYNNEI. The CDR3 consists of 16 residues. Here the CDR3 reads CASSSRGSSYNSPLHF. CDR3 nucleotide sequence: TGTGCCAGCAGCTCCAGGGGAAGCTCCTATAATTCACCCCTCCACTTT. Full variable domain (outside the CDR3, taken from reference TRBV2 and TRBJ1-6): EPEVTQTPSHQVTQMGQEVILRCVPISNHLYFYWYRQILGQKVEFLVSFYNNEISEKSEIFDDQFSVERPDGSNFTLKIRSTKLEDSAMYFCASSSRGSSYNSPLHFGNGTRLTVT.

This clonotype was seen a handful of times. This chain joins TRBV10-3 and TRBJ2-1; 11 positions agree with TRBD2. This CDR3 has 17 amino acids. The V gene's germline CDR1 is ENHRY and CDR2 SYGVKD. The J segment lost 5 bases and the V segment lost 3 bases, leaving 9 bases of the junction unmatched. CDR3 loop: CAISDRLAGGPHNEQFF. The DNA for the CDR3 is TGTGCCATCAGTGACCGGTTAGCGGGAGGGCCTCACAATGAGCAGTTCTTC.

This chain connects TRBV7-9 to TRBJ2-3, with 12 positions matching TRBD1. Trimming removed 2 bases from V and 9 bases from J; junction bases left unmatched: 9. Looked up from germline, CDR1 is SEHNR and CDR2 is FQNEAQ (reference sequence). This CDR3 is 16 amino acids long. The CDR3 here is CASSLITGTGGHTQYF. CDR3 nucleotides: TGTGCCAGCAGCTTAATAACCGGGACAGGGGGCCACACGCAGTATTTT.

CDR3 DNA sequence: TGTGCCAGCAGCTTAGCACCAGGGAACTATGGCTACACCTTC. Translated: CASSLAPGNYGYTF. J is TRBJ1-2 and V is TRBV7-9; D is perhaps TRBD1 (5 bases). Trimming took 0 bases from V and 2 from J, leaving 7 bases between them. This CDR3 has 14 residues. Per germline, CDR1 SEHNR and CDR2 FQNEAQ (reference sequence).

This clonotype has a handful of counts. The rearrangement links TRBV7-9 to TRBJ2-7; TRBD2 agrees at 9 bases. The length of the CDR3 is 14 residues. Looked up from germline, CDR1 is SEHNR and CDR2 is FQNEAQ (reference sequence). The V gene end was trimmed by 4 bases and the J gene end by 6 bases; junction bases not matched to a gene: 7. CDR3 loop: CASSSLAGNSEQYF. The CDR3, as DNA: TGTGCCAGCAGCTCCCTAGCGGGGAACTCCGAGCAGTACTTC.

Details on this clonotype: A junction boundary mismatches the germline segment, possibly from a read error. The chain links TRBV6-5 to TRBJ2-4; TRBD1 or TRBD2 may be the D gene (5 bases each). This CDR3 region has 13 residues. The germline gives CDR1 MNHEY, CDR2 SVGAGI. The CDR3 sequence is CASSSSPWQGRNF. Here the CDR3 DNA reads TGTGCCAGCAGTTCCTCCCCCTGGCAGGGACGAAACTTC.

The chain joins TRBV3-1 to TRBJ1-2, with 7 positions matching TRBD1. V dropped 5 bases and J dropped 7; count of bases not matched to a gene: 4. The CDR3 runs 12 residues. Looked up from germline, CDR1 is LGHDT and CDR2 is YNNKEL (reference sequence). The CDR3, as DNA: TGTGCCAGCAGCACAGGGGAGAGTGGCTACACCTTC. It encodes CASSTGESGYTF.